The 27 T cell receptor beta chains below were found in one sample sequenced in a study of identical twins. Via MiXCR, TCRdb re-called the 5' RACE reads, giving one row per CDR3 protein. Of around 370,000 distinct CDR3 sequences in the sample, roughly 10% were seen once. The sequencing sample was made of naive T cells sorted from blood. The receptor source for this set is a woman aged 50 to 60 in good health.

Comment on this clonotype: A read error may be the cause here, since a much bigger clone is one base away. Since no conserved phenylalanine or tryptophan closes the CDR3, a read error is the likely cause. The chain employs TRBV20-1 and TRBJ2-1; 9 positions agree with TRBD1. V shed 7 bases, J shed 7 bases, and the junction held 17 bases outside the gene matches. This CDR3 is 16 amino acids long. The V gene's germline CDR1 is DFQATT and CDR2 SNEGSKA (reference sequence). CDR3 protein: CSVISLGQGMRNEQFL. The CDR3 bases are TGCAGTGTTATATCCCTGGGACAGGGAATGAGGAATGAGCAGTTCCTC.

The CDR3 sequence is CASSLAGLAGKNEQFF. CDR3 nucleotides: TGTGCCAGCAGTTTAGCAGGACTAGCGGGAAAGAATGAGCAGTTCTTC. This rearrangement joins TRBV12-3 or TRBV12-4 to TRBJ2-1, with TRBD2 matching over 12 bases. V was clipped by 0 bases and J by 7 bases; unmatched bases: 4. CDR3 size: 16 residues.

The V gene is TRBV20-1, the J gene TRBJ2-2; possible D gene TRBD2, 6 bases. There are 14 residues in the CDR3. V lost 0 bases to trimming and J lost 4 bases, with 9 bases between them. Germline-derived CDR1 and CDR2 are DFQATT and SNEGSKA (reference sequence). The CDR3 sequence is CSARERGGTGELFF. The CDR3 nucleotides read TGCAGTGCTAGAGAGAGGGGAGGCACCGGGGAGCTGTTTTTT.

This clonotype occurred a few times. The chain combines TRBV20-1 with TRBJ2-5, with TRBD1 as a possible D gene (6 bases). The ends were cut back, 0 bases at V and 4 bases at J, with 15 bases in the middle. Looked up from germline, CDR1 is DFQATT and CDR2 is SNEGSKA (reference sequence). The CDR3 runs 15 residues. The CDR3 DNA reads TGCAGTGCTAGAGATCAAGGGGGAGTTAGAGAGACCCAGTACTTC. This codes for CSARDQGGVRETQYF.

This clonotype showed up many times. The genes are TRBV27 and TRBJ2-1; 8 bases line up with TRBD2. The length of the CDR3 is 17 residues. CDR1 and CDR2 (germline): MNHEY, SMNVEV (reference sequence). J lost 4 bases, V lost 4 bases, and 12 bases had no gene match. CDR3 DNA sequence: TGTGCCAGCAGTTCACAGAGCGGGAGTAACCTTTACAATGAGCAGTTCTTC. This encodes CASSSQSGSNLYNEQFF.

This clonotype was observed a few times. CDR3 coding DNA: TGTGCCAGCAGCCCTAGTACCCTCTCCTACAATGAGCAGTTCTTC. This gives the protein CASSPSTLSYNEQFF. V is TRBV6-2 or TRBV6-3 and J is TRBJ2-1; no clear D gene. Deletions cut 6 bases from V and 0 bases from J, with 12 bases between. The CDR3 is 15 amino acids. Germline CDR1 is MNHEY and CDR2 is SVGEGT.

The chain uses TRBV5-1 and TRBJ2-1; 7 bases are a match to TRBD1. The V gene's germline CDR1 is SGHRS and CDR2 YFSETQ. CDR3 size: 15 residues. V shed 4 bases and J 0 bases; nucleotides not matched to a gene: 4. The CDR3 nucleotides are TGCGCCAGCAGCCGGGACAGCCCCTCCTACAATGAGCAGTTCTTC. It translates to CASSRDSPSYNEQFF.

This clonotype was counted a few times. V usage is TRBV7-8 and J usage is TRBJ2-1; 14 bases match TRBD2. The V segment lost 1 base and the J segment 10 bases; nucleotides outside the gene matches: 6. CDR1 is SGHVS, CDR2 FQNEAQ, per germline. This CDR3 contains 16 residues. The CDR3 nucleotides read TGTGCCAGCAGCTTAGGGAGACTAGCGGGAGGGCAGGAGCAGTTCTTC. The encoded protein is CASSLGRLAGGQEQFF.

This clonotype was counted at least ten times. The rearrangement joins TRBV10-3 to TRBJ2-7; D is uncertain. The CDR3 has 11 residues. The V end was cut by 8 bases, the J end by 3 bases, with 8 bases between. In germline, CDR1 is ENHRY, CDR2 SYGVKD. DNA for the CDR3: TGTGCCATCGGCGACGGCTACGAGCAGTACTTC. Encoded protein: CAIGDGYEQYF.

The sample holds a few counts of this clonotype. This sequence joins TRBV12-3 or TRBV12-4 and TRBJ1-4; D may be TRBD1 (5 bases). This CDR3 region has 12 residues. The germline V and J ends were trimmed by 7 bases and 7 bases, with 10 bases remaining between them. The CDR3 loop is CASTLGTEKLFF. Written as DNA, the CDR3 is TGTGCCAGCACCCTTGGGACTGAAAAACTGTTTTTT.

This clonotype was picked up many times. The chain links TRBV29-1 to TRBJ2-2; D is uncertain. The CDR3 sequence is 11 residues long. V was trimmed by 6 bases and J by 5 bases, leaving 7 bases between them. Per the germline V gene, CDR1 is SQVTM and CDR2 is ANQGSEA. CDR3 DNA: TGCAGCGTCCAAGGGACCGGGGAGCTGTTTTTT. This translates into CSVQGTGELFF.

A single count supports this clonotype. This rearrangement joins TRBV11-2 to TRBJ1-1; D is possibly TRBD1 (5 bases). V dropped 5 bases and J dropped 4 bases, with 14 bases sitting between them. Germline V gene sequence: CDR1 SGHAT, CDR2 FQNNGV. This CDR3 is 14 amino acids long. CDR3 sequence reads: CASSPLRARTEAFF. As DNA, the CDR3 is TGTGCCAGCAGCCCCCTCAGGGCGCGCACTGAAGCTTTCTTT.

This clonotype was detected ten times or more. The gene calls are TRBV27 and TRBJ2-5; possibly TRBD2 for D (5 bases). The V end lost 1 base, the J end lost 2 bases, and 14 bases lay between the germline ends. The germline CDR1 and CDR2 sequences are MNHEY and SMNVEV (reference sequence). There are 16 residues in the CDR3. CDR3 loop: CASSLYPRDTQETQYF. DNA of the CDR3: TGTGCCAGCAGTTTATATCCCCGGGATACTCAAGAGACCCAGTACTTC.

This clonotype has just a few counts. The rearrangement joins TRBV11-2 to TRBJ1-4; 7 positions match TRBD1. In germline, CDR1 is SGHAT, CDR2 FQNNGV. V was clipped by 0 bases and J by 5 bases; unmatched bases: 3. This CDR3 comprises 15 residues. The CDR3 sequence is CASSLDWDRNEKLFF. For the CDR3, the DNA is TGTGCCAGCAGCTTAGACTGGGACAGAAATGAAAAACTGTTTTTT.

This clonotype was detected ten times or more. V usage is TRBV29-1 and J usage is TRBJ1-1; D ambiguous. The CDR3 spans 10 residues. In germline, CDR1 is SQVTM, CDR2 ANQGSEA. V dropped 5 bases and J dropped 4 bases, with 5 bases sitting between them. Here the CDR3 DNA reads TGCAGCGTTTCGATCACTGAAGCTTTCTTT. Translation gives CSVSITEAFF.

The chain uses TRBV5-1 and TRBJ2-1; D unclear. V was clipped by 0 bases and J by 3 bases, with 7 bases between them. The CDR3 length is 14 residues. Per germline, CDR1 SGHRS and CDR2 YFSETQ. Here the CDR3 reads CASSLEAIYNEQFF. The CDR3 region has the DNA TGCGCCAGCAGCTTGGAGGCGATCTACAATGAGCAGTTCTTC.

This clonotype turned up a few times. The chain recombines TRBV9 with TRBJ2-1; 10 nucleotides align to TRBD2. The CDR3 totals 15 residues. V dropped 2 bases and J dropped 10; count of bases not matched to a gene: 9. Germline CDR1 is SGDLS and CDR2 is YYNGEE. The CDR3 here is CASSVGLAGVHEQFF. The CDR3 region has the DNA TGTGCCAGCAGCGTCGGGCTAGCGGGAGTACACGAGCAGTTCTTC.

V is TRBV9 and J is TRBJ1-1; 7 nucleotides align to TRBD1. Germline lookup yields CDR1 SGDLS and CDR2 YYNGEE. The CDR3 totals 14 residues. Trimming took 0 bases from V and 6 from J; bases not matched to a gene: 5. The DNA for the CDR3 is TGTGCCAGCAGCGTAGAAGGGACAGCCCCTGAAGCTTTCTTT. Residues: CASSVEGTAPEAFF. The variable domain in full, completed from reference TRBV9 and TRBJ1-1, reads DSGVTQTPKHLITATGQRVTLRCSPRSGDLSVYWYQQSLDQGLQFLIQYYNGEERAKGNILERFSAQQFPDLHSELNLSSLELGDSALYFCASSVEGTAPEAFFGQGTRLTVV.

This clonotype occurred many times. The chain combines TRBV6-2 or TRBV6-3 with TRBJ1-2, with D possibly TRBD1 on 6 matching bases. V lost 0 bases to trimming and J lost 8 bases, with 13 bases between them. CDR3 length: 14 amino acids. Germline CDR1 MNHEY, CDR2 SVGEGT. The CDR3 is CASSYSRDIVGYTF. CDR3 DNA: TGTGCCAGCAGTTACTCCCGGGACATAGTAGGCTACACCTTC.

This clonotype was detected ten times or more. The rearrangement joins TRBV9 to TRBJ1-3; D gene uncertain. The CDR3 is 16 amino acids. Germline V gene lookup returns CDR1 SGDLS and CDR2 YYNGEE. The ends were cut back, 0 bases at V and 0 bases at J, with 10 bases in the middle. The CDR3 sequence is CASSVVADHSGNTIYF. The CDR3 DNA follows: TGTGCCAGCAGCGTAGTGGCAGACCACTCTGGAAACACCATATATTTT.

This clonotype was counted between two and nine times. As DNA, the CDR3 is TGCGCCAGCAGCTACAGCGCGAAAGAGACCCAGTACTTC. This sequence encodes CASSYSAKETQYF. J is TRBJ2-5 and V is TRBV5-1; D unclear. V was clipped by 3 bases and J by 3 bases, with 9 bases between them. Germline V gene lookup returns CDR1 SGHRS and CDR2 YFSETQ. This CDR3 spans 13 amino acids.

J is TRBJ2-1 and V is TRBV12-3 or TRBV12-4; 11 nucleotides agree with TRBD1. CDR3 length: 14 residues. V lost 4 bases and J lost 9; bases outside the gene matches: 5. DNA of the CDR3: TGTGCCAGCAGTTACCGGGACAGGGGGGGTGAGCAGTTCTTC. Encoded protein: CASSYRDRGGEQFF.

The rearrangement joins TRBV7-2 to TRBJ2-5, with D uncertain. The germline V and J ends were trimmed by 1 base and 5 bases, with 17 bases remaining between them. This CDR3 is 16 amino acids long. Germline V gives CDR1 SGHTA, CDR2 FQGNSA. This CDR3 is CASSLDAAGLAETQYF. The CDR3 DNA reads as TGTGCCAGCAGCTTAGACGCCGCCGGTTTGGCGGAGACCCAGTACTTC.

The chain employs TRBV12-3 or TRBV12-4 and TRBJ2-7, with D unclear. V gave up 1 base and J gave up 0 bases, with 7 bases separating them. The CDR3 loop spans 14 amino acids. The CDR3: CASSLDPSSYEQYF. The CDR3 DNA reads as TGTGCCAGCAGTTTAGATCCGAGCTCCTACGAGCAGTACTTC.

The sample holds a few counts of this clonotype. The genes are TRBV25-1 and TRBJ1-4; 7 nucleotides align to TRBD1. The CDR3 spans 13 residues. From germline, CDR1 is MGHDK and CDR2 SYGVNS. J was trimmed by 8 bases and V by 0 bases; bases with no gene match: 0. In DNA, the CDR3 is TGTGCCAGCAGTGAATACAGGGGGGAAAAACTGTTTTTT. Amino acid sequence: CASSEYRGEKLFF.

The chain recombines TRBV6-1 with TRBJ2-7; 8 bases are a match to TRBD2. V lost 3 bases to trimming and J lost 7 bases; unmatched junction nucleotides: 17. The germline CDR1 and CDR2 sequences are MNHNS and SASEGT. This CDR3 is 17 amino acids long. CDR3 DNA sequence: TGTGCCAGCAGTGACCAGATCCCGGGACTAGTTTCTCGGGAGCAGTACTTC. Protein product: CASSDQIPGLVSREQYF.

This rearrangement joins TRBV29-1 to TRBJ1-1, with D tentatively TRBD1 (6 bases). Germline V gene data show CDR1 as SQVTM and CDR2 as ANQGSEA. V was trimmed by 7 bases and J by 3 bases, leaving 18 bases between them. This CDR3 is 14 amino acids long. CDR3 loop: CSAQSAAGDTEAFF. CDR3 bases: TGCAGCGCCCAGTCGGCGGCAGGGGACACTGAAGCTTTCTTT.